Included here is one T cell receptor (beta chain) sequence, with context. CDR1 is MNHEY and CDR2 is SMNVEV in the germline V gene (reference sequence). The CDR3 contains 13 residues. Trimming removed 0 bases at V and 1 base at J, with 4 bases between. The data are from a study of blood T cell repertoires in COVID-19. The wider study: From T cells, B-cell-depleted T cells, or PBMCs came the material, which was cDNA or gDNA.

Per the original data handling: Scientists estimated how many nucleated cells there were by amplifying reference gene primers. Sequenced by immunoSEQ multiplex PCR; TCRdb stores in-frame clones only, minus some. That table is the source of V, J and clone size, and D and trimming were worked out from the DNA. Among some 300,000 clones listed, 90% were seen once. The sample taken for sequencing was peripheral blood. The chain combines TRBV27 with TRBJ2-7; D not resolved. This receptor was identified in a woman aged 40 to 50 with COVID-19, enrolled during active disease. The CDR3 nucleotides read TGTGCCAGCAGTTTATCCCCTTCCTACGAGCAGTACTTC. Its translation: CASSLSPSYEQYF.